This T cell receptor (beta chain) was retrieved from a study of T cell responses to AZD1222 COVID-19 vaccine. Trimming stripped 1 base from V and 6 bases from J, with 10 bases between. This CDR3 region has 14 residues. CDR1 is SGHVS, CDR2 FQNEAQ, per germline. Measured with immunoSEQ multiplex PCR; TCRdb has only the in-frame clones, and not every one. This table has 150,000 or so clones, 80% to 95% appearing once. This specimen was peripheral blood, taken 28 days after the second AZD1222 dose. V is TRBV7-8 and J is TRBJ1-3; TRBD1 might be the D (5 bases). This receptor was obtained from an adult who received the AZD1222 COVID-19 vaccine. The CDR3 coding sequence is TGTGCCAGCAGCTTAGTAAGGGGAGCAAACACCATATATTTT. Protein: CASSLVRGANTIYF.